These 21 T cell receptor beta chains were all obtained from the same sample, sequenced in a study of T cells in Graves' hyperthyroidism and ophthalmopathy (dated by TCRdb to the late 2010s). The receptor library was made with multiplex PCR. The data were produced on an Illumina HiSeq 2000. The TCR beta CDR3 regions were amplified from the RNA transcripts. A first-round RT-PCR of the TCR CDR3 used the HTBI primer set with the Qiagen OneStep RT-PCR kit. The public sequencing data were trimmed at Q25 with fastp and processed into clonotypes with MiXCR by TCRdb, which kept only in-frame beta chains. One record per CDR3 amino acid sequence lists the most common genes and DNA. This sample has about 600,000 distinct CDR3 sequences in its table, and 13% to 15% of those were observed once. The ten largest clones add up to 7% to 9% of the sample. Sequenced material: blood. The receptors derive from a woman younger than 35 with Graves' ophthalmopathy.

Of note for this clonotype: A much larger clone is a single base away; this may be a read error. The chain has TRBV7-2 and TRBJ1-5; no clear D. In germline, CDR1 is SGHTA, CDR2 FQGNSA. The CDR3 extends over 13 amino acids. The CDR3 DNA is TGTGCCAGCGGAGGACCGAGCAAGCAGCCCCAGCATTTT. It yields the protein CASGGPSKQPQHF.

In its sample, this clonotype was seen many times. CDR3 coding DNA: TGTGCCAGCAGTACTTCCGGGACAGGGGTGCGCGAGCAGTACTTC. This sequence encodes CASSTSGTGVREQYF. This chain joins TRBV12-3 or TRBV12-4 and TRBJ2-7; 10 nucleotides line up with TRBD1. This CDR3 is 15 amino acids long. Unmatched junction bases numbered 10, after V lost 5 bases and J lost 6 bases.

Many counts were recorded for this clonotype. V usage is TRBV7-2 and J usage is TRBJ2-7, with 8 bases aligning to TRBD2. Germline assignment: CDR1 SGHTA and CDR2 FQGNSA. The CDR3 has 15 residues. Trimming removed 2 bases from V and 5 bases from J; junction bases left unmatched: 8. The CDR3 sequence is CASSLSPGGPHEQYF. CDR3 nucleotide sequence: TGTGCCAGCAGCTTAAGTCCGGGAGGGCCCCACGAGCAGTACTTC. The whole variable domain, remainder taken from reference TRBV7-2 and TRBJ2-7, is GAGVSQSPSNKVTEKGKDVELRCDPISGHTALYWYRQSLGQGLEFLIYFQGNSAPDKSGLPSDRFSAERTGGSVSTLTIQRTQQEDSAVYLCASSLSPGGPHEQYFGPGTRLTVT.

This clonotype was observed at least ten times. This chain connects TRBV3-1 to TRBJ2-5; D not certain. Germline values: CDR1 LGHDT, CDR2 YNNKEL (reference sequence). V was cut by 4 bases and J by 7 bases, with 13 bases left in between. The CDR3 sequence is 13 residues long. The CDR3 DNA reads as TGTGCCAGCAGCCTCGAGTCGCTAGGGACCCAGTACTTC. Residues: CASSLESLGTQYF.

This clonotype has a count of ten or more. This sequence joins TRBV3-1 and TRBJ2-1, with D possibly matching TRBD2 (5 bases). The CDR3 extends over 17 amino acids. The germline V and J ends were trimmed by 0 bases and 6 bases, with 18 bases remaining between them. Germline-derived CDR1 and CDR2 are LGHDT and YNNKEL (reference sequence). CDR3 in amino acids: CASSQERAGVAPNEQFF. The CDR3 region has the DNA TGTGCCAGCAGCCAAGAAAGGGCGGGTGTCGCTCCCAATGAGCAGTTCTTC.

This clonotype was observed a handful of times. No conserved phenylalanine or tryptophan is present at the end of the CDR3, so a read error is the likely explanation. This rearrangement joins TRBV6-1 to TRBJ1-4, with 7 nucleotides matching TRBD1. J gave up 5 bases and V 11 bases, and 11 bases lay outside the gene matches. Germline CDR1 MNHNS, CDR2 SASEGT. This CDR3 has 14 amino acids. The CDR3 loop is CAGPMTGPNEKLFL. The CDR3 DNA reads as TGTGCCGGACCTATGACAGGGCCAAATGAAAAACTGTTTCTT.

The table lists this clonotype with many counts. The genes are TRBV30 and TRBJ2-2; D call uncertain. This CDR3 region has 14 residues. Trimming removed 4 bases from V and 0 bases from J, with 9 bases in between. Per the germline V gene, CDR1 is GTSNPN and CDR2 is SVGIG (reference sequence). DNA of the CDR3: TGTGCCTGGAACGGGCTAGCGAACACCGGGGAGCTGTTTTTT. Protein sequence: CAWNGLANTGELFF.

This clonotype was seen a few times. This chain uses TRBV3-1 with TRBJ2-2; 8 nucleotides align to TRBD1. The J segment lost 3 bases and the V segment lost 0 bases, leaving 9 bases of the junction unmatched. Per germline, CDR1 LGHDT and CDR2 YNNKEL (reference sequence). The CDR3 covers 18 residues. CDR3 residues: CASSQDHQGARDTGELFF. CDR3 in DNA: TGTGCCAGCAGCCAAGATCATCAGGGGGCGAGGGACACCGGGGAGCTGTTTTTT. Using reference TRBV3-1 and TRBJ2-2 for the parts outside the CDR3, the full variable domain is DTAVSQTPKYLVTQMGNDKSIKCEQNLGHDTMYWYKQDSKKFLKIMFSYNNKELIINETVPNRFSPKSPDKAHLNLHINSLELGDSAVYFCASSQDHQGARDTGELFFGEGSRLTVL.

This clonotype turned up a few times. The V call is TRBV28, the J call TRBJ2-7; 12 bases are a match to TRBD1. V lost 6 bases to trimming and J lost 4 bases; unmatched junction nucleotides: 7. Germline V gene data show CDR1 as MDHEN and CDR2 as SYDVKM. This CDR3 is 15 amino acids long. The CDR3 coding sequence is TGTGCCAGCAGGTCTTCGGGACAGGGGGCTTACGAGCAGTACTTC. It translates to CASRSSGQGAYEQYF.

This clonotype appeared many times. The J gene is TRBJ1-1, the V gene TRBV5-1; 7 nucleotides align to TRBD1. J lost 5 bases, V lost 2 bases, and 6 bases had no gene match. CDR1 and CDR2 (germline): SGHRS, YFSETQ. The CDR3 has 14 amino acids. CDR3 sequence (DNA): TGCGCCAGCAGCTTTCAGGGGGTGGCGACTGAAGCTTTCTTT. Translating gives CASSFQGVATEAFF.

This clonotype was seen many times. The V call is TRBV20-1, the J call TRBJ1-1; the D gene is possibly TRBD1 (5 bases). The V end was cut by 3 bases, the J end by 0 bases, with 14 bases between. Germline values: CDR1 DFQATT, CDR2 SNEGSKA (reference sequence). This CDR3 comprises 15 residues. CDR3 nucleotides: TGCAGTGCTAGGAGAGCTGGGGCCTTGAACACTGAAGCTTTCTTT. Translated, it gives CSARRAGALNTEAFF.

This clonotype has a single count. The V and J genes are TRBV29-1 and TRBJ2-5, with D possibly being TRBD1 (6 bases). Deletions cut 4 bases from V and 4 bases from J, with 19 bases between. This CDR3 spans 15 amino acids. Germline V gives CDR1 SQVTM, CDR2 ANQGSEA. This CDR3 is CSVVWTTGHLETQYF. The DNA of the CDR3 is TGCAGCGTTGTATGGACCACGGGACACCTAGAGACCCAGTACTTC.

This clonotype was recorded at least ten times. The rearrangement uses TRBV24-1 and TRBJ2-2; 9 nucleotides agree with TRBD1. The CDR3 has 16 residues. After removal of 3 bases from V and 5 bases from J, the junction contained 6 bases not matched to a gene. Germline CDR1 and CDR2: KGHDR and SFDVKD. CDR3 residues: CATSDHGQGSTGELFF. The DNA of the CDR3 is TGTGCCACCAGTGATCATGGACAGGGGTCGACCGGGGAGCTGTTTTTT.

This clonotype was observed a handful of times. The chain joins TRBV5-1 to TRBJ1-2, with TRBD1 matching over 8 bases. This CDR3 region has 14 residues. CDR1 and CDR2 from the germline V gene are SGHRS and YFSETQ. Trimming cost V 1 base and J 5 bases; bases outside gene matches: 4. As DNA, the CDR3 is TGCGCCAGCAGCTTGCTGGGACAGGATTATGGCTACACCTTC. It yields the protein CASSLLGQDYGYTF.

This clonotype was seen only a few times. The chain has TRBV27 and TRBJ2-1; the match to TRBD1 covers 10 bases. The CDR3 runs to 16 residues. Trimming took 2 bases from V and 6 from J; bases not matched to a gene: 7. The germline V gene encodes CDR1 MNHEY and CDR2 SMNVEV (reference sequence). The CDR3 loop is CASSLPGTGVFNEQFF. Here the CDR3 DNA reads TGTGCCAGCAGTTTACCCGGGACAGGGGTCTTCAATGAGCAGTTCTTC.

At least ten counts were recorded for this clonotype. The V and J genes are TRBV27 and TRBJ2-5; D possibly corresponds to TRBD2 (5 bases). V shed 3 bases and J shed 0 bases, with 11 bases lying between them. Germline V lookup: CDR1 MNHEY, CDR2 SMNVEV (reference sequence). The CDR3 consists of 15 residues. CDR3 loop: CASSLTGLYQETQYF. The CDR3 coding sequence is TGTGCCAGCAGTTTGACCGGACTGTACCAAGAGACCCAGTACTTC.

In this sample, this clonotype turned up many times. The V call is TRBV20-1, the J call TRBJ2-7; TRBD1 agrees at 10 bases. After removal of 0 bases from V and 6 bases from J, the junction contained 8 bases not matched to a gene. Germline V lookup: CDR1 DFQATT, CDR2 SNEGSKA (reference sequence). This CDR3 is 15 amino acids long. This CDR3 reads CSARDPGQGHVEQYF. The CDR3, as DNA: TGCAGTGCTAGAGACCCGGGACAGGGGCATGTCGAGCAGTACTTC.

At least ten counts were recorded for this clonotype. The chain employs TRBV2 and TRBJ2-5, with D perhaps matching TRBD2 (5 bases). Germline V lookup: CDR1 SNHLY, CDR2 FYNNEI. V was cut by 6 bases and J by 4 bases, with 12 bases left in between. The CDR3 runs 13 residues. CDR3 region: CASRDYGRETQYF. The CDR3 DNA follows: TGTGCCAGCAGAGACTATGGGCGAGAGACCCAGTACTTC.

This chain uses TRBV28 with TRBJ1-2; TRBD1 might be the D (6 bases). Trimming left V 6 bases short and J 2 bases short, with 10 bases between. The CDR3 contains 13 residues. Germline loops: CDR1 MDHEN, CDR2 SYDVKM. CDR3 in amino acids: CASRKDRNYGYTF. CDR3 DNA sequence: TGTGCCAGCAGAAAGGACAGAAACTATGGCTACACCTTC.

This clonotype was seen repeatedly, ten times or more. The chain employs TRBV6-1 and TRBJ2-7; 8 nucleotides line up with TRBD1. The length of the CDR3 is 17 residues. J lost 6 bases, V lost 5 bases, and 18 bases had no gene match. The germline V gene has CDR1 MNHNS and CDR2 SASEGT. The CDR3 loop is CASSSIGQGRAGPEQYF. The CDR3 nucleotides read TGTGCCAGCAGTAGCATCGGACAGGGCCGAGCGGGCCCCGAGCAGTACTTC.

This clonotype was observed at least ten times. CDR3 nucleotides: TGTGCCAGCAGTGCGGGGGAGGTCACCTTC. It encodes CASSAGEVTF. This chain uses TRBV12-3 or TRBV12-4 with TRBJ1-2; a possible D gene is TRBD1 (5 bases). The germline V and J ends were trimmed by 5 bases and 13 bases, with 11 bases remaining between them. The CDR3 contains 10 residues.